The clone carrying this T cell receptor beta chain was found once. The data belong to a study of cytomegalovirus exposure and HLA in healthy donors. The CDR3 has 16 residues. Germline assignment: CDR1 MNHEY and CDR2 SMNVEV (reference sequence). V lost 1 base and J 0 bases, leaving 9 bases between the germline ends. Researchers ran the PCR with 60 Vbeta and 13 Jbeta primers. Using immunoSEQ multiplex PCR, the repertoire was profiled, and TCRdb retains in-frame clones only, with some absent. Of 100,000 to 150,000 clones in the sample, 70% to 80% were seen once. The source material was PBMCs. The chain employs TRBV27 and TRBJ2-2; no firm D call. This clonotype was sampled from a man in his forties in good health and CMV-seropositive. CDR3 protein: CASSLFVRSNTGELFF. Here the CDR3 DNA reads TGTGCCAGCAGTTTATTCGTCAGGTCGAACACCGGGGAGCTGTTTTTT.